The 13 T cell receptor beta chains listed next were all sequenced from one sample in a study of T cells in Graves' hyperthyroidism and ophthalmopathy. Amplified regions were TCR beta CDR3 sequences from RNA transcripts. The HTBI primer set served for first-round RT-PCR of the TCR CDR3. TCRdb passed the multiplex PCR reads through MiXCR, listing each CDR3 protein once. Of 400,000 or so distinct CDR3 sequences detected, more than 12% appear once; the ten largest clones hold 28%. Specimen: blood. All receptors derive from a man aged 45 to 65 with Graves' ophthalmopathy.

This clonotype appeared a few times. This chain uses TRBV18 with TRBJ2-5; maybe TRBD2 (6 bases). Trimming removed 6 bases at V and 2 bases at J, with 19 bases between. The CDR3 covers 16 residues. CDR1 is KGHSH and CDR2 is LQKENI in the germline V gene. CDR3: CASSPGGRGPQETQYF. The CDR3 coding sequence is TGTGCCAGCTCTCCAGGCGGGCGGGGCCCACAAGAGACCCAGTACTTC.

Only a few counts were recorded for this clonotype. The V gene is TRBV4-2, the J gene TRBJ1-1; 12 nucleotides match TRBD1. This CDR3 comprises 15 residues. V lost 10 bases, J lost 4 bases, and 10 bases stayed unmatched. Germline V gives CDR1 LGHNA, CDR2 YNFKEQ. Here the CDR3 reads CATSRDRGPSTEAFF. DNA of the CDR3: TGTGCCACGTCCCGGGACAGGGGGCCGAGCACTGAAGCTTTCTTT.

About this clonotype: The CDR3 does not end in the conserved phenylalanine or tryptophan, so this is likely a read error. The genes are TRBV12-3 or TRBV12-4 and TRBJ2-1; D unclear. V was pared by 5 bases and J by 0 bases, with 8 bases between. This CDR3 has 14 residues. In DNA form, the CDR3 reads TGTGCCAGCAGTCACACGAGCTCCTACAATGAGCAGTTCCTC. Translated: CASSHTSSYNEQFL.

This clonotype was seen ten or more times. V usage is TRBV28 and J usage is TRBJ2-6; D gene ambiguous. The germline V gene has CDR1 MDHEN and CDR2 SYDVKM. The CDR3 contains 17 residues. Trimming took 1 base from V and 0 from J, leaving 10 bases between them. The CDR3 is CASSLLTHASGANVLTF. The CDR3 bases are TGTGCCAGCAGTTTATTGACGCATGCCTCTGGGGCCAACGTCCTGACTTTC.

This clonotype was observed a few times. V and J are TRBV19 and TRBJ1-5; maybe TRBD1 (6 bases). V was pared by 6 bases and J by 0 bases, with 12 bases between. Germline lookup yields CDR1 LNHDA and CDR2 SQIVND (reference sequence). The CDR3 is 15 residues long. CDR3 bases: TGTGCCAGTAGATACAGGGAGGGTAGCAATCAGCCCCAGCATTTT. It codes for CASRYREGSNQPQHF.

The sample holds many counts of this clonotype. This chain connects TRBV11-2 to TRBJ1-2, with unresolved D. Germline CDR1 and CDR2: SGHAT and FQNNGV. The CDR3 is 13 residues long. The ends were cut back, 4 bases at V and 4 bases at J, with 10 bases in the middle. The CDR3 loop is CASSSFQVYGYTF. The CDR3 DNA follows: TGTGCCAGCAGCTCATTTCAAGTCTATGGCTACACCTTC. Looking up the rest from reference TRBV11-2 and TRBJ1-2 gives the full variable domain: EAGVAQSPRYKIIEKRQSVAFWCNPISGHATLYWYQQILGQGPKLLIQFQNNGVVDDSQLPKDRFSAERLKGVDSTLKIQPAKLEDSAVYLCASSSFQVYGYTFGSGTRLTVV.

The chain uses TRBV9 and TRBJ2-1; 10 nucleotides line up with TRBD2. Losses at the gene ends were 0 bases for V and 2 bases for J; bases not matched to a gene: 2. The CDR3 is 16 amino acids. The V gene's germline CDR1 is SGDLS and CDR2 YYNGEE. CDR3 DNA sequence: TGTGCCAGCAGCGTAGATAGCGGGAGGACCTACAATGAGCAGTTCTTC. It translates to CASSVDSGRTYNEQFF.

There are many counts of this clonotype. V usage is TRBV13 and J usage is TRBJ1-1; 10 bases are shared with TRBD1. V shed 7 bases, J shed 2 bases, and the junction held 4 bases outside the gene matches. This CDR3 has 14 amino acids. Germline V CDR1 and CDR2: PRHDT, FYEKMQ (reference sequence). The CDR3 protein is CASIVTGGNTEAFF. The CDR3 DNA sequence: TGTGCCAGCATCGTGACAGGGGGCAACACTGAAGCTTTCTTT.

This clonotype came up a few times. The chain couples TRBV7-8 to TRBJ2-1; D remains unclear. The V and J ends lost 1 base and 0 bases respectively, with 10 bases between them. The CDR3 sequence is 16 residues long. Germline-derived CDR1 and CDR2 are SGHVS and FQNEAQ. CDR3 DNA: TGTGCCAGCAGCTTAGTTCCAGGAAGCTCCTACAATGAGCAGTTCTTC. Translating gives CASSLVPGSSYNEQFF.

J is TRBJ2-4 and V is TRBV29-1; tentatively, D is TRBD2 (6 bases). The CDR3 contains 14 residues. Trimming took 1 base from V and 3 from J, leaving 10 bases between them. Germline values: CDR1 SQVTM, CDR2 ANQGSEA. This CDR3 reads CSVEAGVGKNIQYF. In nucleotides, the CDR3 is TGCAGCGTTGAAGCGGGAGTTGGCAAAAACATTCAGTACTTC.

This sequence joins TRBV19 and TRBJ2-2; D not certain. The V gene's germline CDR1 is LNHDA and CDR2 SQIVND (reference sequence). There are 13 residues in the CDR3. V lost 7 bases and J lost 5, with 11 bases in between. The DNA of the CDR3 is TGTGCCAGTACCAAGGTCGGGACCGGGGAGCTGTTTTTT. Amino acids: CASTKVGTGELFF.

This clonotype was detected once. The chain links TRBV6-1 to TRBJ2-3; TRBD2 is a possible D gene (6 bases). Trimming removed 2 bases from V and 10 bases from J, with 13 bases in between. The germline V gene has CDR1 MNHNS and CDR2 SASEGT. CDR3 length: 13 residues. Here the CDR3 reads CASSESGTYAQYF. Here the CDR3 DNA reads TGTGCCAGCAGTGAATCCGGGACTTATGCGCAGTATTTT.

The CDR3 DNA is TGTGCCAGTAAAAGCTCGGCCCAGGGCCTTTACGAGCAGTACTTC. This encodes CASKSSAQGLYEQYF. The rearrangement links TRBV19 to TRBJ2-7; a possible D gene is TRBD1 (5 bases). Germline V gene lookup returns CDR1 LNHDA and CDR2 SQIVND (reference sequence). CDR3 length equals 15 residues. Trimming took off 7 bases at V and 4 bases at J, with 20 bases between the two ends.